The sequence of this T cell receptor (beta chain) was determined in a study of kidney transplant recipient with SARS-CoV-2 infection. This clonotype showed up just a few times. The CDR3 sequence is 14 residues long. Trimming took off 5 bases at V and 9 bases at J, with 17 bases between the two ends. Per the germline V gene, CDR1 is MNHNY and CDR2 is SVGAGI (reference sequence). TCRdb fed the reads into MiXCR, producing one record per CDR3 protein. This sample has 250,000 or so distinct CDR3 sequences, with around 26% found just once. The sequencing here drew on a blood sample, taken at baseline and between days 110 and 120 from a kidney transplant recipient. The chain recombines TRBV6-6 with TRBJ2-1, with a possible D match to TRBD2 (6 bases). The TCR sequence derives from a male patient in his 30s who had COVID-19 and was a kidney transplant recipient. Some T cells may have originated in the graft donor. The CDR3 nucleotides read TGTGCCAGCAGTCTCGCGGGACCGGCTTCTGAGCAGTTCTTC. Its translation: CASSLAGPASEQFF.